This T cell receptor beta chain was obtained from a study of T cells in Graves' hyperthyroidism and ophthalmopathy. This clonotype was found many times. The source material, RNA transcripts, was used to amplify TCR beta CDR3 regions. The TCR CDR3 was amplified in a first-round RT-PCR using the HTBI primer set. TCRdb re-called the multiplex PCR reads with MiXCR, one entry per CDR3 protein. This table has about 290,000 distinct CDR3 sequences, 13% appearing once. Any patient presenting with uncontrolled infection, other autoimmune disease, pregnancy or lactation was left out. Ahead of any ophthalmopathy symptoms, the blood sample was obtained at the first diagnosis of hyperthyroidism. The sequenced material came from blood. The receptor comes from a woman in her twenties or thirties with Graves' hyperthyroidism that later progressed to Graves' ophthalmopathy.

The CDR3 protein is CASSQSQEQYF. CDR3 DNA sequence: TGTGCCAGCAGTCAATCCCAGGAGCAGTACTTC. The chain couples TRBV6-1 to TRBJ2-7, with D unresolved. The CDR3 is 11 amino acids. V gave up 5 bases and J gave up 7 bases, with 9 bases separating them. CDR1 is MNHNS, CDR2 SASEGT, per germline.